This T cell receptor (beta chain) originates from a study of cytomegalovirus exposure and HLA in healthy donors. Study-level information: Earlier sequencing of 200 million or so T cells yielded 95 million to 120 million unique TCR beta sequences.

Study observations and caveats: Cytomegalovirus association was assigned to more than 150 TCR beta chains. Presence/absence analyses assumed roughly uniform sequencing depth across donors, which may not hold. In a later analysis, common viral pathogens appeared linked to several of the most significant clusters.

Primers: 60 Vbeta forward and 13 Jbeta reverse. Assay: immunoSEQ multiplex PCR; the TCRdb copy retains only in-frame clones and omits some. The table has about 120,000 clones, over 65% seen once. In this sample, this clone turned up once. Its antigen is currently unknown. The germline V gene has CDR1 GTSNPN and CDR2 SVGIG (reference sequence). CDR3 length equals 12 residues. Deletions cut 2 bases from V and 10 bases from J, with 14 bases between. This TCR was recovered from a woman aged 18-29 years in good health and CMV-seronegative. Sequenced sample: PBMCs. The chain has TRBV30 and TRBJ1-1; possible D gene TRBD1, 6 bases. The CDR3 here is CAWSQQGGVAFF. CDR3 bases: TGTGCCTGGAGTCAACAGGGAGGGGTAGCTTTCTTT.